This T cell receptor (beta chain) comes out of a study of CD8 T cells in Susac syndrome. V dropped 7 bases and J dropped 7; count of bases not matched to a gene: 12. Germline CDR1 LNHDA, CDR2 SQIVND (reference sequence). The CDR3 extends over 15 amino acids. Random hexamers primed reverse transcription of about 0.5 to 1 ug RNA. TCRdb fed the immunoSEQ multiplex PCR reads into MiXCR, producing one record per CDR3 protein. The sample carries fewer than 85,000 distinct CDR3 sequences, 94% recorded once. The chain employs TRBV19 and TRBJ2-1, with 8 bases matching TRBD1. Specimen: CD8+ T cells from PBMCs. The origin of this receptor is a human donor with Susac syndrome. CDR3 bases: TGTGCCAGTACCCCCGGACAGGGAATTGTGAATGAGCAGTTCTTC. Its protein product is CASTPGQGIVNEQFF.